This is a list of T cell receptor beta chains from one sample in a study of shared clonotypes between healthy human individuals. Repertoires were generated with immunoSEQ multiplex PCR, while TCRdb's copy carries only in-frame clones and drops some. The table lists about 1.9 million clones, around 93% of them singletons. Input material: naive CD8+ T cells from PBMCs. Source of these receptors: a man aged 18 to 30 in good health. Some clones in this sample may be carry-over from other donors' samples. Each CDR3 is given with its conserved first and last residue. The D gene is left open where the match is weak. The size of a clone is reported for some rows only, either as once, few or many, or as a class for expanded clones.

clone_size	v_call	d_call	j_call	cdr3_aa	cdr3_nt
-	TRBV28	TRBD1	TRBJ2-7	CASSLQGGSYEQYF	TGTGCCAGCAGCTTACAGGGGGGTTCCTACGAGCAGTACTTC
-	TRBV15	-	TRBJ1-5	CATSRGAGNQPQHF	TGTGCCACCAGTCGGGGGGCAGGCAATCAGCCCCAGCATTTT
-	TRBV28	TRBD1	TRBJ2-3	CASTPIQGETDTQYF	TGTGCCAGCACCCCGATACAGGGGGAAACAGATACGCAGTATTTT
-	TRBV27	-	TRBJ2-1	CASTSFGGAGNEQFF	TGTGCCAGCACCTCCTTTGGAGGTGCGGGGAATGAGCAGTTCTTC
-	TRBV9	TRBD1	TRBJ2-5	CASSIPDRGLETQYF	TGTGCCAGCAGCATACCAGACAGGGGCCTAGAGACCCAGTACTTC
-	TRBV5-4	-	TRBJ2-2	CASSFNGVNGELFF	TGTGCCAGCAGCTTTAACGGGGTGAACGGGGAGCTGTTTTTT
-	TRBV11-2	-	TRBJ1-4	CASSPFLLSNEKLFF	TGTGCCAGCAGCCCGTTCCTCCTTTCCAACGAAAAACTGTTTTTT
-	TRBV9	TRBD1	TRBJ2-7	CASSPWSDRGFEQYF	TGTGCCAGCAGCCCCTGGTCGGACAGGGGGTTCGAGCAGTACTTC
-	TRBV9	-	TRBJ1-1	CASSVGPDTEAFF	TGTGCCAGCAGCGTAGGGCCCGACACTGAAGCTTTCTTT
-	TRBV9	TRBD1	TRBJ2-7	CASSYRDRGFYEQYF	TGTGCCAGCAGTTACCGGGACAGGGGGTTCTACGAGCAGTACTTC
-	TRBV7-8	-	TRBJ2-7	CASSLVIGDSYEQYF	TGTGCCAGCAGCTTAGTTATCGGGGACTCCTACGAGCAGTACTTC
-	TRBV7-9	TRBD1	TRBJ2-7	CASSLGSGTGETYTYEQYF	TGTGCCAGCAGCTTAGGATCAGGGACAGGGGAGACCTACACCTACGAGCAGTACTTC
-	TRBV10-3	-	TRBJ2-1	CAISESTQHLYNEQFF	TGTGCCATCAGTGAGTCGACCCAACATTTATACAATGAGCAGTTCTTC
-	TRBV5-1	-	TRBJ2-1	CASSLTRTNSYNEQFF	TGCGCCAGCAGCTTGACCAGAACGAACTCCTACAATGAGCAGTTCTTC
-	TRBV14	-	TRBJ2-7	CASSQDRTATYEQYF	TGTGCCAGCAGCCAAGATAGGACGGCCACCTACGAGCAGTACTTC
-	TRBV7-6	TRBD2	TRBJ2-1	CASSPYYGLAGVKSSYNEQFF	TGTGCCAGCAGCCCCTACTATGGACTAGCGGGGGTAAAAAGCTCCTACAATGAGCAGTTCTTC
-	TRBV5-5	TRBD1	TRBJ2-7	CASSLSWQGDLNGYEQYF	TGTGCCAGCAGCTTGTCGTGGCAGGGGGATCTCAACGGGTACGAGCAGTACTTC
-	TRBV7-2	-	TRBJ1-1	CASSQRWDLNTEAFF	TGTGCCAGCAGCCAGAGGTGGGATCTAAACACTGAAGCTTTCTTT
-	TRBV13	-	TRBJ2-3	CASSLGSGGITDTQYF	TGTGCCAGCAGCTTAGGCTCAGGTGGTATCACAGATACGCAGTATTTT
-	TRBV29-1	TRBD1	TRBJ2-7	CSVAAGQGFYEQYF	TGCAGCGTTGCGGCGGGACAGGGCTTCTACGAGCAGTACTTC
few	TRBV7-2	TRBD1	TRBJ1-1	CASSSRTGITEAFF	TGTGCCAGCAGCTCCAGGACAGGGATCACTGAAGCTTTCTTT
-	TRBV7-2	-	TRBJ1-2	CASSPQGTLSGYGYTF	TGTGCCAGCAGCCCACAGGGTACGCTTTCTGGCTATGGCTACACCTTC
-	TRBV27	TRBD2	TRBJ2-7	CASSLPTSGVYEQYF	TGTGCCAGCAGCCTTCCGACTAGCGGGGTCTACGAGCAGTACTTC
-	TRBV30	-	TRBJ2-1	CAWSVKGPEQFF	TGTGCCTGGAGTGTAAAGGGGCCGGAGCAGTTCTTC
-	TRBV11-2	-	TRBJ1-1	CASSAQGWTEAFF	TGTGCCAGCAGCGCACAGGGTTGGACTGAAGCTTTCTTT
-	TRBV11-1	-	TRBJ2-3	CASSLVIADTQYF	TGTGCCAGCAGCTTGGTTATCGCAGATACGCAGTATTTT
-	TRBV27	-	TRBJ1-1	CASSLWSGREAFF	TGTGCCAGCAGTTTATGGTCGGGTCGTGAAGCTTTCTTT
-	TRBV25-1	TRBD2	TRBJ2-1	CASSEGRGSFHEQFF	TGTGCCAGCAGTGAAGGGCGGGGGTCGTTCCATGAGCAGTTCTTC
-	TRBV7-9	-	TRBJ2-1	CASSHRDQGYNEQFF	TGTGCCAGCAGCCACCGGGACCAAGGATACAATGAGCAGTTCTTC